The clone carrying this TCR beta chain has ten or more counts. Germline-derived CDR1 and CDR2 are LNHDA and SQIVND (reference sequence). The CDR3 runs 15 residues. Trimming took 5 bases from V and 0 from J, leaving 10 bases between them. This sample was taken from a study of molecular identifiers for immune sequencing clone quantification. Sorting captured naive CD8 T cells as CD8+CD4-CCR7+CD45RA+. TCRdb fed the PCR reads into MiXCR, producing one record per CDR3 protein. The sample shows 60,000 to 75,000 distinct CDR3 sequences, 15% to 20% of them seen only once. This TCR was sampled from a human donor in good health. Some libraries in this study had Jurkat cell RNA spiked in. The chain uses TRBV19 and TRBJ1-4; the D is unclear. Sequenced input: naive CD8+ T cells from blood, with Jurkat cell RNA spiked in. The subset is: FACS-sorted CD8+CD4-CCR7+CD45RA+ naive T cells. The CDR3 nucleotides are TGTGCCAGTAGTTCCTACGGGTCAACTAATGAAAAACTGTTTTTT. This codes for CASSSYGSTNEKLFF. Drawing the rest from reference TRBV19 and TRBJ1-4, the complete variable domain is DGGITQSPKYLFRKEGQNVTLSCEQNLNHDAMYWYRQDPGQGLRLIYYSQIVNDFQKGDIAEGYSVSREKKESFPLTVTSAQKNPTAFYLCASSSYGSTNEKLFFGSGTQLSVL.